This T cell receptor beta chain originates from a study of metastatic and nonmetastatic thyroid tumors (dated by TCRdb to about 2020). Describing the broader study: The researchers compared repertoires between peripheral blood samples and tumor or nodule tissue samples from patients with malignant or benign thyroid disease.

CDR1 SNHLY and CDR2 FYNNEI were looked up in the germline V gene. V is pared back by 4 bases and J by 3 bases, with 19 bases lying between the germline termini. There are 17 amino acids in the CDR3, from cysteine to phenylalanine inclusive. CDR3 DNA only is kept here, 51 bases in frame from base 1. This clone occurred a few times. The antigen this receptor binds is unknown. Base quality data are lacking; no much larger clone is found one base away. The study at large found these results: In both blood and tumor samples, TCR beta diversity was reported to be significantly higher in malignant tumors than in benign nodules.

Receptor libraries were prepared by PCR. TCRdb shows the sequencer as Illumina HiSeq 4000. High-throughput sequencing was used to profile the CDR3 region of the TCR beta-chain in every patient. For the original study's pipeline: Drawing on CDR3 differences between clinicopathological groups, the researchers built a classifier meant to tell apart patients with distant-metastatic papillary thyroid cancer. To measure repertoire diversity the researchers used the Shannon index, while the Morisita-Horn index served to gauge how similar the tumor and blood repertoires were. The public sequencing data were trimmed at Q25 with fastp and processed into clonotypes with MiXCR by TCRdb, which kept only in-frame beta chains. It is TCRdb's table, rather than the study itself, that gives the V and J calls and clone size. For this sample the table gives tens of thousands of clones, of which approximately 4% were detected only once. Clones ranked in the top ten supply roughly 23% of the sample.

None of the patients had been given any treatment before thyroid surgery. Using T-cell receptor beta sequencing, the study looked back at clinical samples from patients collected from the early 2010s to the late 2010s. Material: blood. The chain is encoded by TRBV2 joined to TRBJ1-5, with the D gene not confidently named. The clonotype originates from a female donor with papillary thyroid cancer or a benign thyroid nodule (not recorded which). Some clones in this sample may be carry-over from other donors' samples. The sequence in DNA is TGTGCCAGCAGTGCTTTTGTGTTGAGGGTGGTCAATCAGCCCCAGCATTTT. Its translation is CASSAFVLRVVNQPQHF.